This T cell receptor (beta chain) is from a study of blood T cell repertoires in COVID-19. Study-level background: Samples representing acute and convalescent COVID-19 were sourced from the United States, Italy and Spain. PBMCs, B-cell-depleted T cells, or T cells provided the cDNA or gDNA that made up the material.

This CDR3 region has 13 residues. The V end was cut by 3 bases, the J end by 3 bases, with 10 bases between. The germline gives CDR1 SGHRS, CDR2 YFSETQ. In the authors' workflow: Amplification of reference gene primers provided the estimated nucleated cell counts. The repertoire was sequenced with immunoSEQ multiplex PCR; TCRdb's copy has only in-frame clones and lacks some. V, J and clone size are taken as reported in that table, and D and trimming were inferred from the DNA itself. The table shows fewer than 200,000 clones, with approximately 84% occurring only once. The chain is built from TRBV5-1 and TRBJ2-7; weak D call: TRBD2 (5 bases). Sequencing was performed on peripheral blood. This TCR was recovered from a woman of 80 years or more with acute or convalescent COVID-19. In nucleotides, the CDR3 is TGCGCCAGCAGCTCCGAGGGTTACTACGAGCAGTACTTC. Translation: CASSSEGYYEQYF.